These 30 T cell receptor beta chains were all obtained from the same sample, sequenced in a study of shared clonotypes between healthy human individuals. TCRdb's table, derived via immunoSEQ multiplex PCR, lists solely in-frame clones and lacks some. The data hold about 2 million clones, with 90% to 95% observed a single time. The sequencing sample was made of naive CD4+ T cells sorted from blood. Specified subset: CD45RA+ positively selected. The receptors originated from a man between 18 and 35 years old in good health.

As concerns this clone: The same CDR3 arises from other DNA sequences in this sample as well. The V and J genes are TRBV7-2 and TRBJ2-3; TRBD2 agrees at 8 bases. V lost 3 bases and J lost 2; bases outside the gene matches: 4. Germline assignment: CDR1 SGHTA and CDR2 FQGNSA. There are 15 residues in the CDR3. The CDR3 here is CASSLGGGPTDTQYF. The CDR3, as DNA: TGTGCCAGCAGCTTGGGCGGGGGGCCCACAGATACGCAGTATTTT.

This clone occurred once. The V and J genes are TRBV9 and TRBJ2-3, with 7 bases identical to TRBD2. After removal of 0 bases from V and 2 bases from J, the junction contained 6 bases not matched to a gene. The CDR3 runs 16 residues. Germline V CDR1 and CDR2: SGDLS, YYNGEE. The CDR3 here is CASSVAQGGFTDTQYF. DNA of the CDR3: TGTGCCAGCAGCGTAGCGCAGGGAGGGTTCACAGATACGCAGTATTTT.

This chain links TRBV6-6 with TRBJ2-5, with D possibly being TRBD2 (5 bases). V shed 2 bases and J shed 5 bases, with 12 bases lying between them. Germline V lookup: CDR1 MNHNY, CDR2 SVGAGI (reference sequence). The CDR3 consists of 14 residues. CDR3 bases: TGTGCCAGCAGTTACCCCGAACAGCGGGAGACCCAGTACTTC. This codes for CASSYPEQRETQYF.

The V and J genes are TRBV27 and TRBJ1-6; 11 nucleotides align to TRBD1. Germline assignment: CDR1 MNHEY and CDR2 SMNVEV (reference sequence). J lost 5 bases, V lost 5 bases, and 5 bases had no gene match. The CDR3 loop spans 16 amino acids. Here the CDR3 DNA reads TGTGCCAGCAGTCCAGGGACAGGGGGTAATAATTCACCCCTCCACTTT. It yields the protein CASSPGTGGNNSPLHF.

This clone was seen more than once but under ten times. This sequence joins TRBV5-1 and TRBJ1-6, with a weak D call TRBD1 (6 bases). Germline assignment: CDR1 SGHRS and CDR2 YFSETQ. The CDR3 totals 16 residues. V was clipped by 4 bases and J by 5 bases, with 16 bases between them. CDR3 sequence: CASSPLPGHNNSPLHF. The CDR3 region has the DNA TGCGCCAGCAGCCCTTTACCGGGACATAATAATTCACCCCTCCACTTT.

The chain has TRBV9 and TRBJ2-3, with D maybe TRBD2 (5 bases). This CDR3 spans 14 amino acids. CDR1 SGDLS and CDR2 YYNGEE come from the germline V gene. V was pared by 6 bases and J by 3 bases, with 14 bases between. CDR3 in DNA: TGTGCCAGCAACGGAATAGGAGGTACAGATACGCAGTATTTT. Translated, it gives CASNGIGGTDTQYF.

This chain joins TRBV6-1 and TRBJ1-6; possibly TRBD1 for D (5 bases). Trimming cost V 0 bases and J 0 bases, with 15 bases left between them. Germline values: CDR1 MNHNS, CDR2 SASEGT. This CDR3 spans 19 amino acids. This CDR3 reads CASSEAETAIYSYNSPLHF. The CDR3 region has the DNA TGTGCCAGCAGTGAAGCTGAGACAGCCATCTACTCCTATAATTCACCCCTCCACTTT.

This chain uses TRBV9 with TRBJ2-1; D is undetermined. This CDR3 is 12 amino acids long. V lost 0 bases, J lost 8 bases, and 6 bases lay in between. CDR1 and CDR2 (germline): SGDLS, YYNGEE. The CDR3 protein is CASSVDRDEQFF. CDR3 in DNA: TGTGCCAGCAGCGTAGATCGGGATGAGCAGTTCTTC.

J is TRBJ1-1 and V is TRBV5-1, with unresolved D. The CDR3 spans 14 residues. V lost 2 bases to trimming and J lost 0 bases, with 8 bases between them. The V gene's germline CDR1 is SGHRS and CDR2 YFSETQ. The CDR3 is CASSFGTLNTEAFF. The DNA of the CDR3 is TGCGCCAGCAGCTTTGGCACTCTGAACACTGAAGCTTTCTTT.

The chain recombines TRBV5-1 with TRBJ2-3; D perhaps matches TRBD1 (6 bases). V lost 4 bases and J lost 8, with 11 bases in between. Germline CDR1 and CDR2: SGHRS and YFSETQ. This CDR3 is built from 12 residues. Here the CDR3 reads CASSTGSGTQYF. The CDR3 nucleotides read TGCGCCAGCAGCACAGGGAGCGGTACGCAGTATTTT.

A single count supports this clone. This chain joins TRBV6-5 and TRBJ2-2; 9 bases line up with TRBD1. The CDR3 covers 15 residues. The trim removed 4 bases at V and 7 bases at J, leaving 7 bases unmatched. Germline V gene data show CDR1 as MNHEY and CDR2 as SVGAGI. The CDR3 reads CASSSRDRVHGELFF. The CDR3 DNA reads as TGTGCCAGCAGTTCCCGGGACAGGGTCCACGGGGAGCTGTTTTTT.

This clone appeared a single time. The chain combines TRBV30 with TRBJ1-3; no clear D gene. V lost 2 bases to trimming and J lost 0 bases, with 11 bases between them. The CDR3 runs 15 residues. Germline V gene lookup returns CDR1 GTSNPN and CDR2 SVGIG (reference sequence). The CDR3 reads CAWSPGEYSGNTIYF. The DNA of the CDR3 is TGTGCCTGGAGTCCAGGCGAATACTCTGGAAACACCATATATTTT.

This clone appeared once. V and J are TRBV15 and TRBJ2-7; the D is unclear. Germline CDR1 reads LNHNV; CDR2 reads YYDKDF (reference sequence). V was trimmed by 2 bases and J by 1 base, leaving 12 bases between them. This CDR3 is built from 15 residues. This chain's CDR3 is CATSRFPLLSYEQYF. As DNA, the CDR3 is TGTGCCACCAGCAGATTCCCATTGTTGTCCTACGAGCAGTACTTC.

The J gene is TRBJ2-5, the V gene TRBV2; 8 nucleotides line up with TRBD1. CDR1 and CDR2 from the germline V gene are SNHLY and FYNNEI. This CDR3 spans 11 amino acids. The J segment lost 14 bases and the V segment lost 4 bases, leaving 6 bases of the junction unmatched. The CDR3 DNA is TGTGCCAGCAGTGGAGGGGACAGGCCCTACTTC. Translation: CASSGGDRPYF.

This chain joins TRBV27 and TRBJ2-3; D might be TRBD1 (7 bases). V lost 5 bases and J lost 8, with 17 bases in between. This CDR3 comprises 14 residues. CDR1 is MNHEY and CDR2 is SMNVEV in the germline V gene (reference sequence). Written as DNA, the CDR3 is TGTGCCAGCAGTCCATCAGGGGGAGGCCTTACGCAGTATTTT. Protein: CASSPSGGGLTQYF.

The CDR3 sequence: CASSDSPLGLAGTYEQYF. CDR3 DNA: TGTGCCAGCAGTGATTCGCCTCTCGGACTAGCGGGTACCTACGAGCAGTACTTC. The V and J genes are TRBV6-1 and TRBJ2-7; TRBD2 matches at 11 bases. The V gene's germline CDR1 is MNHNS and CDR2 SASEGT. Trimming took 3 bases from V and 2 from J; bases not matched to a gene: 12. The CDR3 consists of 18 residues.

The J gene is TRBJ2-4, the V gene TRBV4-3; maybe TRBD1 (5 bases). The CDR3 is 16 amino acids. Trimming left V 0 bases short and J 3 bases short, with 12 bases between. Germline CDR1 LGHNA, CDR2 YSLEER. This CDR3 reads CASSQEIGQNKNIQYF. As DNA, the CDR3 is TGCGCCAGCAGCCAAGAGATTGGACAAAACAAAAACATTCAGTACTTC.

In the case of this clone: The same CDR3 can be traced to other DNA sequences in this sample. The V gene is TRBV28, the J gene TRBJ1-3; weak D call: TRBD1 (5 bases). Germline V gene lookup returns CDR1 MDHEN and CDR2 SYDVKM. CDR3 length: 15 residues. The V end lost 2 bases, the J end lost 0 bases, and 8 bases lay between the germline ends. The CDR3: CASSLRQSSGNTIYF. CDR3 DNA: TGTGCCAGCAGTTTACGACAGAGCTCTGGAAACACCATATATTTT.

The CDR3 nucleotides are TGCGCCAGCAGCTTGGAGGGGTTACTTAATCAGCCCCAGCATTTT. It encodes CASSLEGLLNQPQHF. The chain combines TRBV5-1 with TRBJ1-5, with D possibly being TRBD1 (5 bases). This CDR3 spans 15 amino acids. CDR1 is SGHRS and CDR2 is YFSETQ in the germline V gene. Trimming removed 0 bases from V and 4 bases from J, with 11 bases in between. Full variable domain (remainder filled in from reference TRBV5-1 and TRBJ1-5): KAGVTQTPRYLIKTRGQQVTLSCSPISGHRSVSWYQQTPGQGLQFLFEYFSETQRNKGNFPGRFSGRQFSNSRSEMNVSTLELGDSALYLCASSLEGLLNQPQHFGDGTRLSIL.

This clone was seen just once. The V call is TRBV6-6, the J call TRBJ2-1, with D possibly being TRBD1 (5 bases). This CDR3 contains 12 residues. Looked up from germline, CDR1 is MNHNY and CDR2 is SVGAGI (reference sequence). V was cut by 7 bases and J by 5 bases, with 9 bases left in between. This chain's CDR3 is CASTVQDNEQFF. DNA for the CDR3: TGTGCCAGCACCGTACAGGACAATGAGCAGTTCTTC.

The chain recombines TRBV19 with TRBJ2-5; no definite D call. The V end was cut by 6 bases, the J end by 4 bases, with 12 bases between. The CDR3 loop spans 13 amino acids. From germline, CDR1 is LNHDA and CDR2 SQIVND (reference sequence). CDR3: CASRKGKGETQYF. CDR3 DNA: TGTGCCAGTAGGAAGGGAAAGGGAGAGACCCAGTACTTC.

J is TRBJ2-3 and V is TRBV9; 7 bases fit TRBD2. The CDR3 has 16 residues. Germline CDR1 is SGDLS and CDR2 is YYNGEE. Trimming at V came to 0 bases and at J to 3 bases, leaving 7 bases not matched to a gene. The CDR3 DNA reads as TGTGCCAGCAGCGTAGCCTGGCGGGGGAGTACAGATACGCAGTATTTT. This translates into CASSVAWRGSTDTQYF.

J is TRBJ1-2 and V is TRBV9; TRBD1 is a possible D gene (5 bases). The V end lost 0 bases, the J end lost 2 bases, and 8 bases lay between the germline ends. There are 14 residues in the CDR3. The germline CDR1 and CDR2 sequences are SGDLS and YYNGEE. The CDR3 sequence is CASSVDSGNYGYTF. CDR3 nucleotide sequence: TGTGCCAGCAGCGTAGACTCAGGGAACTATGGCTACACCTTC.

V is TRBV7-3 and J is TRBJ2-7; unclear D gene. Germline CDR1 reads SGHTA; CDR2 reads FQGTGA. Trimming cost V 4 bases and J 6 bases, with 13 bases left between them. The CDR3 spans 13 residues. CDR3 DNA: TGTGCCAGCAGCTCCTTCGACCTAAGCGAGCAGTACTTC. It specifies CASSSFDLSEQYF.

This sequence joins TRBV4-3 and TRBJ2-1; no firm D call. Germline V gene lookup returns CDR1 LGHNA and CDR2 YSLEER. V was shortened by 3 bases and J by 3 bases, with 15 bases between the two germline ends. This CDR3 is 16 amino acids long. The CDR3 DNA is TGCGCCAGCAGCCAGCTGTCTACGCTGGGCTACAATGAGCAGTTCTTC. This translates into CASSQLSTLGYNEQFF.

This chain joins TRBV5-1 and TRBJ2-3, with no clear D. The CDR3 has 13 residues. Looked up from germline, CDR1 is SGHRS and CDR2 is YFSETQ. V was clipped by 1 base and J by 6 bases, with 9 bases between them. This CDR3 reads CASSLSHTDTQYF. The CDR3 coding sequence is TGCGCCAGCAGCTTGTCCCACACGGATACGCAGTATTTT.

The J gene is TRBJ2-2, the V gene TRBV25-1; D possibly uses TRBD1 or TRBD2 (5 bases each). V lost 6 bases and J lost 6, with 23 bases in between. The CDR3 contains 17 residues. CDR1 is MGHDK, CDR2 SYGVNS, per germline. CDR3 sequence: CASSLQNGGVGAGELFF. CDR3 sequence (DNA): TGTGCCAGCAGCCTTCAAAATGGGGGAGTAGGCGCCGGGGAGCTGTTTTTT.

V gene TRBV10-2 combines with J gene TRBJ1-2, with 8 bases that match TRBD1. The V gene end was trimmed by 6 bases and the J gene end by 8 bases; junction bases not matched to a gene: 11. Germline lookup yields CDR1 WSHSY and CDR2 SAAADI. This CDR3 comprises 14 residues. The CDR3 DNA sequence: TGCGCCAGCAGAGAGACCGGACAGGGCGGCGGCTACACCTTC. Translating it yields CASRETGQGGGYTF.

The chain couples TRBV30 to TRBJ2-7; 7 nucleotides align to TRBD1. CDR1 and CDR2 (germline): GTSNPN, SVGIG (reference sequence). Trimming cost V 2 bases and J 4 bases; bases outside gene matches: 17. The CDR3 extends over 17 amino acids. As DNA, the CDR3 is TGTGCCTGGAGTAGGGGAAAATTAGGGGACAGCACTTACGAGCAGTACTTC. Translating it yields CAWSRGKLGDSTYEQYF.

The V gene is TRBV7-9, the J gene TRBJ1-2; 10 nucleotides agree with TRBD1. The CDR3 is made up of 15 amino acids. Germline V gene sequence: CDR1 SEHNR, CDR2 FQNEAQ (reference sequence). V shed 5 bases, J shed 6 bases, and the junction held 9 bases outside the gene matches. The CDR3: CASSIWDRGGDGYTF. Here the CDR3 DNA reads TGTGCCAGCAGCATCTGGGACAGGGGAGGGGATGGCTACACCTTC.